This T cell receptor beta chain came from a study of shared clonotypes between healthy human individuals. This clone was seen just once. Genomic DNA of each subset was evenly split across several immunoSEQ plates. TCRdb keeps only in-frame clones here, not all; method: immunoSEQ multiplex PCR. The sample holds roughly 2.1 million clones, around 93% seen once. Positive CCR7 selection of CD45RO-negative cells yielded the naive CD8 cells, and terminally differentiated effector memory CD45RA+ cells were excluded. This CDR3 is built from 17 residues. Per germline, CDR1 SGDLS and CDR2 YYNGEE. Deletions cut 0 bases from V and 0 bases from J, with 13 bases between.

The gene calls are TRBV9 and TRBJ2-1; tentatively, D is TRBD1 or TRBD2 (5 bases each). The sequence derives from a man between 18 and 29 years old in good health. Some clones in this sample may be carry-over from other donors' samples. The source material was naive CD8+ T cells from PBMCs. Written as DNA, the CDR3 is TGTGCCAGCAGCGTAGCTCGGGGCGGTAGCTCCTACAATGAGCAGTTCTTC. It encodes CASSVARGGSSYNEQFF.